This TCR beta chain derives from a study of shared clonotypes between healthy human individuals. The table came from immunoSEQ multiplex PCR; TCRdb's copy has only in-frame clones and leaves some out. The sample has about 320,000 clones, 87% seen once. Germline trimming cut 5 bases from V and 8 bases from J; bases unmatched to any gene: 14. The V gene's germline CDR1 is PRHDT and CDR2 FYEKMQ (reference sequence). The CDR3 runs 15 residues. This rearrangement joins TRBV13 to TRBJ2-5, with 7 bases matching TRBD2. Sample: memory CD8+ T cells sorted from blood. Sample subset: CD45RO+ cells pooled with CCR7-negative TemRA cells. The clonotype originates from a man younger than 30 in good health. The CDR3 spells CASSVWSGDLDTQYF. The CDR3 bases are TGTGCCAGCAGCGTGTGGAGCGGGGATTTAGATACCCAGTACTTC.